This TCR beta chain comes out of a study of CD8 T cell repertoires and HIV-1 epitope variants. Study-level information: Control wells had CMV/EBV/flu peptides, negative Ebola AY9, or no peptide. Points from the study as a whole: Roughly nine antigen-specific TCR beta clonotypes were found; roughly six seemed cross-reactive to variants.

On the immunoSEQ platform, TCR beta CDR3s were sequenced at survey depth. Produced via immunoSEQ multiplex PCR; TCRdb's table is partial and in-frame only. The sample carries about 7,300 clones, 63% recorded once. The CDR3 contains 11 residues. V dropped 6 bases and J dropped 8; count of bases not matched to a gene: 4. Germline V lookup: CDR1 SQVTM, CDR2 ANQGSEA. Comment on this clone: The target antigen is unknown.

Sequencing was performed on cultured CD8+ T cells derived from PBMCs. The clonotype comes from a male donor with HIV. The gene calls are TRBV29-1 and TRBJ1-2, with 9 positions matching TRBD1. CDR3 protein: CSVRTGVGYTF. The CDR3 DNA is TGCAGCGTGAGGACAGGGGTCGGCTACACCTTC.